This T cell receptor beta chain was documented in a study of cytomegalovirus exposure and HLA in healthy donors. Background on the study: One earlier analysis, a look at 150 million to 200 million T cells, found more than 100 million unique TCR beta sequences.

Germline CDR1 MNHNY, CDR2 SVGAGI (reference sequence). The germline V and J ends were trimmed by 6 bases and 8 bases, with 13 bases remaining between them. This CDR3 is 12 amino acids long. PCR used 60 Vbeta primers and 13 Jbeta primers. TCRdb's table, derived via immunoSEQ multiplex PCR, lists solely in-frame clones and lacks some. The sample includes fewer than 130,000 clones, about 86% of them seen just once. The chain has TRBV6-6 and TRBJ1-1; TRBD1 is a possible D gene (6 bases). Material: PBMCs. The receptor was derived from a man aged 40-49 years in good health and CMV-seronegative. DNA of the CDR3: TGTGCCAGCAGGACTGACAGGCAGGAAGCTTTCTTT. It translates to CASRTDRQEAFF.